This T cell receptor beta chain came from a study of blood T cell repertoires in COVID-19. The wider study: From T cells, B-cell-depleted T cells, or PBMCs came the material, which was cDNA or gDNA.

TCRdb's table, derived via immunoSEQ multiplex PCR, lists solely in-frame clones and lacks some. This sample has about 100,000 clones; roughly 85% occur once, and the top ten carry approximately 2.1%. As for this clone: One end of the junction fails to match germline, which may point to a read error.

The CDR3 contains 15 residues. Germline V gene sequence: CDR1 MNHEY, CDR2 SVGEGT. This chain joins TRBV6-2 or TRBV6-3 and TRBJ2-1, with 12 nucleotides matching TRBD2. The sample comprised peripheral blood. This sequence was found in a human donor in a cohort sampled during active COVID-19. DNA of the CDR3: TGTGCCAGCAGACCTAGCGGGGGGGCTTACAATGAGCAGCTCTTC. Protein sequence: CASRPSGGAYNEQLF.